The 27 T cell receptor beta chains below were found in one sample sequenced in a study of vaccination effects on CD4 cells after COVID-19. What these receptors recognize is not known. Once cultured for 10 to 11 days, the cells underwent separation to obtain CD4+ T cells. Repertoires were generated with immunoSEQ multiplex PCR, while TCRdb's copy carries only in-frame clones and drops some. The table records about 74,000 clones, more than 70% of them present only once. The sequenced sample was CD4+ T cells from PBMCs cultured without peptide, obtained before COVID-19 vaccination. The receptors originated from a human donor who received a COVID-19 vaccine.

The CDR3 DNA sequence: TGTGCCTCCCAGAAAGGGGGTTCTGGAAACACCATATATTTT. Translation gives CASQKGGSGNTIYF. V and J are TRBV30 and TRBJ1-3; perhaps TRBD1 as D (6 bases). The germline CDR1 and CDR2 sequences are GTSNPN and SVGIG (reference sequence). V was trimmed by 7 bases and J by 1 base, leaving 14 bases between them. The CDR3 covers 14 residues. Supplemented by reference TRBV30 and TRBJ1-3, the full variable domain reads SQTIHQWPATLVQPVGSPLSLECTVEGTSNPNLYWYRQAAGRGLQLLFYSVGIGQISSEVPQNLSASRPQDRQFILSSKKLLLSDSGFYLCASQKGGSGNTIYFGEGSWLTVV.

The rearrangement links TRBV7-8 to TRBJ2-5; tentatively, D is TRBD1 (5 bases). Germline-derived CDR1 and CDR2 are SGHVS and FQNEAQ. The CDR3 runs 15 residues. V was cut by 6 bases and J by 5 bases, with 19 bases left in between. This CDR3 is CASSPSVGPGETQYF. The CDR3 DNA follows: TGTGCCAGCAGTCCGAGCGTGGGGCCTGGGGAGACCCAGTACTTC.

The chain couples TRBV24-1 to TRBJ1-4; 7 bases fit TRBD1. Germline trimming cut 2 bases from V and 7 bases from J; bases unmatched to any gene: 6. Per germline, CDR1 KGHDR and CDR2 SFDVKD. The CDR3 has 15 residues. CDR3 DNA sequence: TGTGCCACCAGTGATTCACAGGGGAGTGGTGAAAAACTGTTTTTT. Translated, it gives CATSDSQGSGEKLFF.

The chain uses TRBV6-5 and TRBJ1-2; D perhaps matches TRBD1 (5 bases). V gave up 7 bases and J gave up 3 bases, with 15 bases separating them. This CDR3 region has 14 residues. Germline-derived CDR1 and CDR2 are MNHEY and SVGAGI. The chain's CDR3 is CASTFRQSYYGYTF. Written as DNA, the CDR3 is TGTGCCAGCACTTTTCGACAGTCCTACTATGGCTACACCTTC.

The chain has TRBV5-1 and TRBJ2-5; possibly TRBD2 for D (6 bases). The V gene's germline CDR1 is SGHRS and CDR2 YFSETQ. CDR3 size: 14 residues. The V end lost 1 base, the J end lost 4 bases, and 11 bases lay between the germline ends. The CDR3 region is CASSLLRGGETQYF. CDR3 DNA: TGCGCCAGCAGCTTGCTGCGGGGCGGAGAGACCCAGTACTTC.

DNA of the CDR3: TGTGCCAGCAGTTTATCGGGGGGCGCGTTCGCTGAAGCTTTCTTT. Protein product: CASSLSGGAFAEAFF. This chain links TRBV28 with TRBJ1-1, with D possibly matching TRBD1 (6 bases). CDR3 length: 15 residues. Germline V gene sequence: CDR1 MDHEN, CDR2 SYDVKM. V shed 1 base and J shed 6 bases, with 15 bases lying between them. Full variable domain (rest looked up from reference TRBV28 and TRBJ1-1): DVKVTQSSRYLVKRTGEKVFLECVQDMDHENMFWYRQDPGLGLRLIYFSYDVKMKEKGDIPEGYSVSREKKERFSLILESASTNQTSMYLCASSLSGGAFAEAFFGQGTRLTVV.

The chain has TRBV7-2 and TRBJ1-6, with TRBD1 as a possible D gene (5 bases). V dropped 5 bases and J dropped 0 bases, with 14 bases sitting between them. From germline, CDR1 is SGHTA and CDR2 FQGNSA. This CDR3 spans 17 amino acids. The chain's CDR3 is CASSNRGRSSYNSPLHF. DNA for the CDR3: TGTGCCAGCAGCAATAGGGGACGGAGCTCCTATAATTCACCCCTCCACTTT.

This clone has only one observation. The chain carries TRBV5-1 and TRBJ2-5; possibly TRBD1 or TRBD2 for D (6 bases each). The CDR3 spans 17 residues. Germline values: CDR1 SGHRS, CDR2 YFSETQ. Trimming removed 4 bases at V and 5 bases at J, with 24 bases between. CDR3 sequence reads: CASSPRGTPGAHETQYF. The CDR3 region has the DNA TGCGCCAGCAGCCCCCGGGGGACCCCGGGGGCCCACGAGACCCAGTACTTC.

As DNA, the CDR3 is TGTGCCACGCAAAAAAGCGGGACGGTCAAAAACATTCAGTACTTC. Encoded protein: CATQKSGTVKNIQYF. The rearrangement links TRBV19 to TRBJ2-4; 7 bases fit TRBD2. CDR1 and CDR2 (germline): LNHDA, SQIVND (reference sequence). The CDR3 loop spans 15 amino acids. V lost 10 bases to trimming and J lost 3 bases; unmatched junction nucleotides: 12.

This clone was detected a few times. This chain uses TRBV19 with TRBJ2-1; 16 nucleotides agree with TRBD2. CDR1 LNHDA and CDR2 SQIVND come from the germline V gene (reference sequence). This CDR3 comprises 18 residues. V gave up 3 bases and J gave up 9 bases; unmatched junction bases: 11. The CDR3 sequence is CASSMKGLAGGRLGEQFF. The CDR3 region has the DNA TGTGCCAGTAGTATGAAGGGACTAGCGGGGGGGCGTTTAGGTGAGCAGTTCTTC.

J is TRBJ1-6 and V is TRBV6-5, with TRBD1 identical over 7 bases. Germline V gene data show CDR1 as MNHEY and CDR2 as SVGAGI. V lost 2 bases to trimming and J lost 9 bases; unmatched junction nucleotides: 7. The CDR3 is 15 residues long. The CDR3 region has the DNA TGTGCCAGCAGTTACCGTGGACAGGCGGCTTCACCCCTCCACTTT. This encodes CASSYRGQAASPLHF.

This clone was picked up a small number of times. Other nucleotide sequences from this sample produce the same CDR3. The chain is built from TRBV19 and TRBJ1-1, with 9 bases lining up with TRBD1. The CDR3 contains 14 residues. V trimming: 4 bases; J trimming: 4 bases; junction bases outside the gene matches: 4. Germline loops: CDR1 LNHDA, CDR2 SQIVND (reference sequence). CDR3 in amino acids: CASSSDRGGTEAFF. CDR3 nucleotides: TGTGCCAGTAGTAGCGACAGGGGGGGCACTGAAGCTTTCTTT.

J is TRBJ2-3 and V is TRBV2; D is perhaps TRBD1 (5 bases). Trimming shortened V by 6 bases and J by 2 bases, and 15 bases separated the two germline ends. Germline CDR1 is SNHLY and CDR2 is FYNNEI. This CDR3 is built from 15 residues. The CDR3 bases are TGTGCCAGCAGGGGAACAGGAGTACTCACAGATACGCAGTATTTT. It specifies CASRGTGVLTDTQYF.

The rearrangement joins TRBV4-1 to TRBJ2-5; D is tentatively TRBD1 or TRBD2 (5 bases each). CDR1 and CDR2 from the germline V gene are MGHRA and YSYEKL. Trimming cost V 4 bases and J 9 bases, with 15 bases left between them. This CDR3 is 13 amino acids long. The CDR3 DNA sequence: TGCGCCAGCAGCCGAGAACGTATGGGGGCCCAGTACTTC. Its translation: CASSRERMGAQYF.

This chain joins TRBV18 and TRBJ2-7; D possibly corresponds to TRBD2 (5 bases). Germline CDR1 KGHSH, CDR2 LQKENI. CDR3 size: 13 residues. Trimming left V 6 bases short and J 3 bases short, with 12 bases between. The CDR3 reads CASSQTNNYEQYV. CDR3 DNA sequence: TGTGCCAGCTCGCAGACTAATAACTACGAGCAGTACGTC.

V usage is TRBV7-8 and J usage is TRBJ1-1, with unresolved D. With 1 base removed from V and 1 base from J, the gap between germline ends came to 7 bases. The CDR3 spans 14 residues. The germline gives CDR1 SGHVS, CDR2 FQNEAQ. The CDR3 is CASSLGRSNTEAFF. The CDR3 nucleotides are TGTGCCAGCAGCTTAGGCAGATCGAACACTGAAGCTTTCTTT.

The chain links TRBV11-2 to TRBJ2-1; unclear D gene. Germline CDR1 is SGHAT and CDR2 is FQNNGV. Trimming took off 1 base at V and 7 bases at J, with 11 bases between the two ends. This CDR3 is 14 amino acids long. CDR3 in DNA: TGTGCCAGCAGCTTAGCCCCGGGTACAAATGAGCAGTTCTTC. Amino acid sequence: CASSLAPGTNEQFF.

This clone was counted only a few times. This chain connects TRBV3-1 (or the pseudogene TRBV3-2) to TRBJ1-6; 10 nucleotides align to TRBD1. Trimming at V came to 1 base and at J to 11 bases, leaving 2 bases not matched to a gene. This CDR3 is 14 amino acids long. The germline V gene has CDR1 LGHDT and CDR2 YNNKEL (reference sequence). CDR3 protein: CASSQGQGAPPLHF. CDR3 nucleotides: TGTGCCAGCAGCCAAGGACAGGGGGCCCCACCCCTCCACTTT.

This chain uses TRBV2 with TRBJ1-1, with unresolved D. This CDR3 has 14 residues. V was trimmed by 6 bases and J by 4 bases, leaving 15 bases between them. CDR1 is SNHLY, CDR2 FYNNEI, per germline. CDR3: CASRNGEGSTEAFF. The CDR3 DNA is TGTGCCAGCAGGAACGGGGAAGGGAGCACTGAAGCTTTCTTT.

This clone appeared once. The CDR3 DNA is TGTGCCAGCAGTTACCACAATGAGCAGTTCTTC. Amino acid sequence: CASSYHNEQFF. The gene calls are TRBV12-3 or TRBV12-4 and TRBJ2-1; D remains ambiguous. Trimming stripped 4 bases from V and 5 bases from J, with 3 bases between. The CDR3 loop spans 11 amino acids.

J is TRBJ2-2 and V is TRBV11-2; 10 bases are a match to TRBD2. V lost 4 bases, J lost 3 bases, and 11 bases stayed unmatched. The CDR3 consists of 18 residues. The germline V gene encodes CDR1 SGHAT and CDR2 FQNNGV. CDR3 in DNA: TGTGCCAGCAGCTCTTCCTCCTTAGCGGGGGGTCACACCGGGGAGCTGTTTTTT. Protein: CASSSSSLAGGHTGELFF.

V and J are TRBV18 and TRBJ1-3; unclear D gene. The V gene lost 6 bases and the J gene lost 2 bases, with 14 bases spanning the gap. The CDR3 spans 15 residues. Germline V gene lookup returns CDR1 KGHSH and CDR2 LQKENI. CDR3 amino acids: CASSIGPDPGNTIYF. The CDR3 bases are TGTGCCAGCTCGATTGGGCCCGACCCTGGAAACACCATATATTTT.

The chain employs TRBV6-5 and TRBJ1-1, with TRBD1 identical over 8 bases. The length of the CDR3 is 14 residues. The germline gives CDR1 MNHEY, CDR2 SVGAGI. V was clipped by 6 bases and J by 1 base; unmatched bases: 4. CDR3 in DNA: TGTGCCAGCAGCCGACAGGGGAGGAACACTGAAGCTTTCTTT. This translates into CASSRQGRNTEAFF.

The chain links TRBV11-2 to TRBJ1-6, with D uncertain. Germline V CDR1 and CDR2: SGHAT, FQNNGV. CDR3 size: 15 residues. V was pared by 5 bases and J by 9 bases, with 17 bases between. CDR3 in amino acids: CASSPRQSLSSPLHF. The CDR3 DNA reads TGTGCCAGCAGCCCCCGCCAGTCCCTAAGTTCACCCCTCCACTTT. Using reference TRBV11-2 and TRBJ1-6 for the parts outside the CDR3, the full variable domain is EAGVAQSPRYKIIEKRQSVAFWCNPISGHATLYWYQQILGQGPKLLIQFQNNGVVDDSQLPKDRFSAERLKGVDSTLKIQPAKLEDSAVYLCASSPRQSLSSPLHFGNGTRLTVT.

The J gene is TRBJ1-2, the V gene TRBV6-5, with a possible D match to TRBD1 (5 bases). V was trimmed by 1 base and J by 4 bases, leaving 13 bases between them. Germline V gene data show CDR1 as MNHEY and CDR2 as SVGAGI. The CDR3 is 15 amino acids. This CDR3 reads CASSYLPGQGYGYTF. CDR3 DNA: TGTGCCAGCAGTTACTTGCCGGGGCAGGGCTATGGCTACACCTTC.

CDR3 residues: CASSEASPWEGNTYNEQFF. The CDR3 DNA reads as TGTGCCAGCAGTGAAGCAAGCCCCTGGGAGGGGAACACCTACAATGAGCAGTTCTTC. The gene calls are TRBV6-1 and TRBJ2-1; 7 bases agree with TRBD2. The V and J ends lost 0 bases and 2 bases, in that order; junction bases with no gene match: 13. The CDR3 loop spans 19 amino acids. Germline V gene sequence: CDR1 MNHNS, CDR2 SASEGT.

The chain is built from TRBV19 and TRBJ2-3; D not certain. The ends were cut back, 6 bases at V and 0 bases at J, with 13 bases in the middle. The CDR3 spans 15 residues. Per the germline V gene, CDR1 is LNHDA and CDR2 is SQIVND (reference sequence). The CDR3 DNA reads TGTGCCAGTAGCCCCTCTGGCGGTAGCACAGATACGCAGTATTTT. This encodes CASSPSGGSTDTQYF.